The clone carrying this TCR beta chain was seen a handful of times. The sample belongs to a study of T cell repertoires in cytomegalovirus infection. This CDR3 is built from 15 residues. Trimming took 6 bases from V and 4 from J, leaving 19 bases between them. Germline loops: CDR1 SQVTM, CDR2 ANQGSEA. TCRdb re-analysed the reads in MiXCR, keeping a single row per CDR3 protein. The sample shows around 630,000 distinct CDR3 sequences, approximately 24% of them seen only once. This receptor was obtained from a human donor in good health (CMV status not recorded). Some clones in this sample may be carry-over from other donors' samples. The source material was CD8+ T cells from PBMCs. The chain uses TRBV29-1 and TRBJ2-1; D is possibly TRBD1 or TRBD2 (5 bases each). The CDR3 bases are TGCAGCGTCGCGACTCCCGGGACGGCTTACAATGAGCAGTTCTTC. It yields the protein CSVATPGTAYNEQFF.